The clone carrying this T cell receptor beta chain has a single count. The data belong to a study of control samples from healthy donors and cancer patients. Trimming removed 5 bases from V and 1 base from J, with 5 bases in between. The germline CDR1 and CDR2 sequences are GTSNPN and SVGIG (reference sequence). The CDR3 spans 11 residues. Profiling relied on immunoSEQ multiplex PCR, and the TCRdb table lists in-frame clones only, not all of them. The data contain approximately 150,000 clones, about 94% of them singletons. This chain links TRBV30 with TRBJ2-5, with D hard to call. This TCR was sampled from a woman between 25 and 40 years old in good health. Sequencing used blood. The CDR3 region has the DNA TGTGCCTGGGGATCCCAAGAGACCCAGTACTTC. Protein sequence: CAWGSQETQYF.